A selection of T cell receptor beta chains follows, all from one sample in a study of T cell responses to AZD1222 COVID-19 vaccine. Using immunoSEQ multiplex PCR, the repertoire was profiled, and TCRdb retains in-frame clones only, with some absent. The table shows roughly 70,000 clones, with about four fifths occurring only once. The source was peripheral blood, collected 28 days after the second AZD1222 dose. These TCRs come from an adult who received the AZD1222 COVID-19 vaccine. CDR3s leave out the opening cysteine and the closing phenylalanine or tryptophan. Fields, in order: V gene, CDR3 protein.

v_call: TRBV10-1; cdr3_aa: ASSRDRGFSGNTIY
v_call: TRBV5-6; cdr3_aa: ASRRTPGSTDTQY
v_call: TRBV15; cdr3_aa: ATSSAYLRGPSGELF
v_call: TRBV18; cdr3_aa: ASSPPPTEADGYA
v_call: TRBV12-2; cdr3_aa: ASRFNTEAF
v_call: TRBV19; cdr3_aa: ASSTQGAWREKLF
v_call: TRBV7-2; cdr3_aa: ASSSSQGASQPQH
v_call: TRBV5-4; cdr3_aa: ASSPTAPGQAHGGYT
v_call: TRBV6-4; cdr3_aa: ASSDSFGTGYWGQPQH
v_call: TRBV3-1/TRBV3-2; cdr3_aa: ASSRQQETQY
v_call: TRBV9; cdr3_aa: ASSVGSTDWADGYT
v_call: TRBV4-2; cdr3_aa: ASSQDWSPGQGGTDTQY
v_call: TRBV4-3; cdr3_aa: ASSQAPGGPSGANVLT
v_call: TRBV7-2; cdr3_aa: ASSSRGVGGELF
v_call: TRBV6-2/TRBV6-3; cdr3_aa: ASSYSGGRRGGLGEQF
v_call: TRBV11-3; cdr3_aa: ASSLATSYEQY
v_call: TRBV28; cdr3_aa: ASNRRSRGQPQH
v_call: TRBV7-9; cdr3_aa: ASSNVETGELF
v_call: TRBV28; cdr3_aa: ASSNGPEHYEQY
v_call: TRBV6-5; cdr3_aa: ASSLEVLTEAF